The 3 T cell receptor beta chains presented below share a single source sample, sequenced in a study of blood T cell repertoires in COVID-19. Here immunoSEQ multiplex PCR was the method, and the copy in TCRdb shows in-frame clones only, minus some. The sample lists a few hundred thousand clones, roughly 90% occurring once. Sequencing was done on a sample of PBMCs or T cells enriched from blood (not recorded which). Source of these receptors: a woman aged 45-65 years who had recovered from COVID-19.

The chain couples TRBV6-2 or TRBV6-3 to TRBJ1-5; D not certain. The V gene lost 2 bases and the J gene lost 2 bases, with 13 bases spanning the gap. There are 16 residues in the CDR3. CDR1 MNHEY and CDR2 SVGEGT come from the germline V gene. CDR3 loop: CASSYAHSLGNQPQHF. The CDR3 bases are TGTGCCAGCAGTTACGCGCACAGTTTGGGCAATCAGCCCCAGCATTTT.

The chain couples TRBV2 to TRBJ1-3; possible D gene TRBD1, 5 bases. The CDR3 runs to 14 residues. Germline V gene sequence: CDR1 SNHLY, CDR2 FYNNEI. Trimming stripped 9 bases from V and 2 bases from J, with 14 bases between. The CDR3 DNA sequence: TGTGCCAGTAAAGTTGACAGAACTGGAAACACCATATATTTT. Its translation: CASKVDRTGNTIYF.

The rearrangement joins TRBV28 to TRBJ2-5; tentatively, D is TRBD2 (6 bases). This CDR3 is built from 15 residues. Germline assignment: CDR1 MDHEN and CDR2 SYDVKM. Trimming took 4 bases from V and 4 from J, leaving 16 bases between them. CDR3 in amino acids: CASSSRWGEVETQYF. CDR3 coding DNA: TGTGCCAGCAGTTCGCGTTGGGGGGAGGTAGAGACCCAGTACTTC.